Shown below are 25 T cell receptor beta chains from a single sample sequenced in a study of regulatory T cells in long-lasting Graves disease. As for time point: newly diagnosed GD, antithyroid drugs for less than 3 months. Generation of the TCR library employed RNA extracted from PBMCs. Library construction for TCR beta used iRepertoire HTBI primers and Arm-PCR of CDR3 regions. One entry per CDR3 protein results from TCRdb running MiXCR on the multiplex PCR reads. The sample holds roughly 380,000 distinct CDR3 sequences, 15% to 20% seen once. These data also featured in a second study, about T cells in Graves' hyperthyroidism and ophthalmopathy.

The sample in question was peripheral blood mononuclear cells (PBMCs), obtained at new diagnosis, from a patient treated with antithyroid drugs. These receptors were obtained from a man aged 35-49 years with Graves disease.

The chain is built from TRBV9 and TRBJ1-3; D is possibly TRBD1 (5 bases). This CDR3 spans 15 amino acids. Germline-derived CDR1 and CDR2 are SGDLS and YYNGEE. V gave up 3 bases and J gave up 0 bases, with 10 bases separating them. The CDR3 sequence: CASSGGLISGNTIYF. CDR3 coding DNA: TGTGCCAGCAGCGGGGGCCTGATCTCTGGAAACACCATATATTTT.

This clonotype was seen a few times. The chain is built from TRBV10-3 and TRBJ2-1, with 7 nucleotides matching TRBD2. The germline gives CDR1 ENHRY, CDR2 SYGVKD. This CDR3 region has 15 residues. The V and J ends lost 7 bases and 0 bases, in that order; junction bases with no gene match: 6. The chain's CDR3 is CAINEKRGSYNEQFF. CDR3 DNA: TGTGCCATCAACGAGAAGCGGGGCTCCTACAATGAGCAGTTCTTC.

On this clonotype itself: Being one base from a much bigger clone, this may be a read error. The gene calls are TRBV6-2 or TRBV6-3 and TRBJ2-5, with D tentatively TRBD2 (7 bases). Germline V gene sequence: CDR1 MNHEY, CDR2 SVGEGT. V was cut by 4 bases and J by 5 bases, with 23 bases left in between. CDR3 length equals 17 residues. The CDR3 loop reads CASSSGGGRGFPETQYF. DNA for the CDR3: TGTGCCAGCAGTTCGGGGGGCGGTAGAGGTTTTCCGGAGACCCAGTACTTC.

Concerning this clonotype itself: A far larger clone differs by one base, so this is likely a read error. CDR3 in DNA: TGTGCCAGCAGTTTAGACGCAGGGGGGTACAATGAGCAGTACTTC. Protein sequence: CASSLDAGGYNEQYF. V and J are TRBV12-3 or TRBV12-4 and TRBJ2-7; D is possibly TRBD1 (7 bases). The V end was cut by 1 base, the J end by 7 bases, with 17 bases between. This CDR3 region has 15 residues.

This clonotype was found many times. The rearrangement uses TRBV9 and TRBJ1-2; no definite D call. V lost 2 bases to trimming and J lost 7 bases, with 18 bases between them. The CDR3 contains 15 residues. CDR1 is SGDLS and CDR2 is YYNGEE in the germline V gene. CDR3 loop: CASSVATAHPSGYTF. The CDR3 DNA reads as TGTGCCAGCAGCGTGGCAACAGCCCACCCAAGTGGCTACACCTTC.

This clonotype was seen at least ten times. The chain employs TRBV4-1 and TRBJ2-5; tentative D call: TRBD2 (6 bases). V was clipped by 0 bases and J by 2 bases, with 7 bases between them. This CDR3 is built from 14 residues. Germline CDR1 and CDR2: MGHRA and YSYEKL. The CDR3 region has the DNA TGCGCCAGCAGCCAAGATCGGGGGCAAGAGACCCAGTACTTC. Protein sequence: CASSQDRGQETQYF.

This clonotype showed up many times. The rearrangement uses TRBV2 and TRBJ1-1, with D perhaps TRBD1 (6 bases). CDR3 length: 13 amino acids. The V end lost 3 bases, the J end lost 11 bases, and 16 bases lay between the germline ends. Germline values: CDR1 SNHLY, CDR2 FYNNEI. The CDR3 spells CASSDSGALIAFF. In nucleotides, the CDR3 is TGTGCCAGCAGTGATTCAGGGGCGCTTATCGCTTTCTTT.

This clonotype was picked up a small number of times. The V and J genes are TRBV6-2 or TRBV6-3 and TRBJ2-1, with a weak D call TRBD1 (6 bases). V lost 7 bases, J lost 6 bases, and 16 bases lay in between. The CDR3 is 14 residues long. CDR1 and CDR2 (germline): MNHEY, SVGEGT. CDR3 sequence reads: CASNRDTGSNEQFF. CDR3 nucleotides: TGTGCCAGCAATCGCGACACAGGGAGCAATGAGCAGTTCTTC.

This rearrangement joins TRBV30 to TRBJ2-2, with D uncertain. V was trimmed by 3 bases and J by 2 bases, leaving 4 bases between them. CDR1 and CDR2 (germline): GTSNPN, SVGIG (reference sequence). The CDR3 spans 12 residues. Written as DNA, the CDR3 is TGTGCCTGGAGACCAAACACCGGGGAGCTGTTTTTT. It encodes CAWRPNTGELFF.

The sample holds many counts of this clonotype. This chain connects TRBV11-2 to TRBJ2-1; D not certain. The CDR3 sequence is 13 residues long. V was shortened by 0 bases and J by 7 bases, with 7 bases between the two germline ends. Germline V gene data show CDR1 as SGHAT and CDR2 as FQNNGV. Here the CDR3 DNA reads TGTGCCAGCAGCTTAGAGCGACTTAATGAGCAGTTCTTC. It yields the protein CASSLERLNEQFF.

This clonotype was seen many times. Here the CDR3 DNA reads TGTGCCAGCAGCGGGGGACACACAGAGACCCAGTACTTC. Translating gives CASSGGHTETQYF. The chain carries TRBV7-3 and TRBJ2-5; D is perhaps TRBD1 (6 bases). The V gene's germline CDR1 is SGHTA and CDR2 FQGTGA. This CDR3 has 13 residues. Trimming took 5 bases from V and 4 from J, leaving 11 bases between them. The full variable domain, rest sourced from reference TRBV7-3 and TRBJ2-5, is GAGVSQTPSNKVTEKGKYVELRCDPISGHTALYWYRQSLGQGPEFLIYFQGTGAADDSGLPNDRFFAVRPEGSVSTLKIQRTERGDSAVYLCASSGGHTETQYFGPGTRLLVL.

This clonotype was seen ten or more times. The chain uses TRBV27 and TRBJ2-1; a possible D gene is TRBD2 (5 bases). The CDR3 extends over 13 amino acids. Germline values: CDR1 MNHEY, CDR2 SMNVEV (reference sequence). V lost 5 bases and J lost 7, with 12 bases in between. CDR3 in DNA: TGTGCCAGCAGTCCTTTGAGGGTTAATGAGCAGTTCTTC. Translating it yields CASSPLRVNEQFF.

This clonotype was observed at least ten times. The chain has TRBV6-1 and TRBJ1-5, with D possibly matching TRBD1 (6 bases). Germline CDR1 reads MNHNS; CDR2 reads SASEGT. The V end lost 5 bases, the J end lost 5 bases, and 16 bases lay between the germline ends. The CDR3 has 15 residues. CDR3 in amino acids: CASSQKQGGHQPQHF. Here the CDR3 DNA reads TGTGCCAGCAGTCAAAAACAGGGTGGGCATCAGCCCCAGCATTTT.

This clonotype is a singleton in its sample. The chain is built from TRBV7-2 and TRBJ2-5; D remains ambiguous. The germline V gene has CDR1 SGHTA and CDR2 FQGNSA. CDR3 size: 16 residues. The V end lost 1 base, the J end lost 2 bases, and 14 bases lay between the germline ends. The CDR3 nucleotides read TGTGCCAGCAGCTTAGACCCCTGGAGAGAACAAGAGACCCAGTACTTC. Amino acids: CASSLDPWREQETQYF.

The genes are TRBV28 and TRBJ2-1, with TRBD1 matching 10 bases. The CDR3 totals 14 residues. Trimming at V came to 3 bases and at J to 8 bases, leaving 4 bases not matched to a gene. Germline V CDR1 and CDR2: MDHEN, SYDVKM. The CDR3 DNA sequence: TGTGCCAGCAGTTTCGGGACAGGGGCCTATGAGCAGTTCTTC. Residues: CASSFGTGAYEQFF. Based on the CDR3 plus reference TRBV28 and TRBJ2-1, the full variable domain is DVKVTQSSRYLVKRTGEKVFLECVQDMDHENMFWYRQDPGLGLRLIYFSYDVKMKEKGDIPEGYSVSREKKERFSLILESASTNQTSMYLCASSFGTGAYEQFFGPGTRLTVL.

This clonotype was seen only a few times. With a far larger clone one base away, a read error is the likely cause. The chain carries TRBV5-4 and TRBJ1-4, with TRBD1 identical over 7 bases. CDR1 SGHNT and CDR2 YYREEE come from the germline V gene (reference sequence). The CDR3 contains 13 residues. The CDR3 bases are TGTGCCAGCAGTTTGGGCAGGGGGAAAAAACTGTTTTTT. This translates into CASSLGRGKKLFF.

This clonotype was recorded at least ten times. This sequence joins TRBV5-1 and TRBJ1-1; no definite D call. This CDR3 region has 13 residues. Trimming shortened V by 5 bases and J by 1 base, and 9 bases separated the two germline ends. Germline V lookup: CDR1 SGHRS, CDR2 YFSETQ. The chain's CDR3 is CASRVGENTEAFF. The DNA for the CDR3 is TGCGCCAGCAGGGTCGGCGAGAACACTGAAGCTTTCTTT. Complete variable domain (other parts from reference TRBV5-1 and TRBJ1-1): KAGVTQTPRYLIKTRGQQVTLSCSPISGHRSVSWYQQTPGQGLQFLFEYFSETQRNKGNFPGRFSGRQFSNSRSEMNVSTLELGDSALYLCASRVGENTEAFFGQGTRLTVV.

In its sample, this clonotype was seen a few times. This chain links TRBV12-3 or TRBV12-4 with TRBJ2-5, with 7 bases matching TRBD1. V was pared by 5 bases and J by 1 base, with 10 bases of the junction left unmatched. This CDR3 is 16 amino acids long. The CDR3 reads CASSPILGTAQETQYF. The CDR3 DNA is TGTGCCAGCAGTCCGATACTCGGGACAGCCCAAGAGACCCAGTACTTC.

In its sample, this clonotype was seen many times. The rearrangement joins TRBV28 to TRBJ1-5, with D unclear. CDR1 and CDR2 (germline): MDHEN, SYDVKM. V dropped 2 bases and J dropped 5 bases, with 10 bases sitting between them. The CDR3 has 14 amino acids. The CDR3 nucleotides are TGTGCCAGCAGTTTAATAGGGCTGCATCAGCCCCAGCATTTT. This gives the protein CASSLIGLHQPQHF.

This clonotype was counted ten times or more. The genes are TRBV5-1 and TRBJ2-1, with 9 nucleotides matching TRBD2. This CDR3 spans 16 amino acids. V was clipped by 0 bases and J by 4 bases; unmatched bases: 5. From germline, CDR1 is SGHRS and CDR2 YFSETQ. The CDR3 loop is CASSLVGSGGYNEQFF. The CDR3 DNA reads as TGCGCCAGCAGCTTGGTCGGTAGCGGGGGTTACAATGAGCAGTTCTTC. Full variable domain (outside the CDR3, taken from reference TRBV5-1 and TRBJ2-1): KAGVTQTPRYLIKTRGQQVTLSCSPISGHRSVSWYQQTPGQGLQFLFEYFSETQRNKGNFPGRFSGRQFSNSRSEMNVSTLELGDSALYLCASSLVGSGGYNEQFFGPGTRLTVL.

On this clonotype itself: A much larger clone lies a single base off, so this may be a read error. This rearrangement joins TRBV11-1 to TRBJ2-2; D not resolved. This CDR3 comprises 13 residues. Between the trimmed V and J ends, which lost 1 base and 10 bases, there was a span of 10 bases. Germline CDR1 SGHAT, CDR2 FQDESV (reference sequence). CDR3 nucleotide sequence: TGTGCCAGCAGCTTAGATCGAGGCGAGGAGCTGTTTTTT. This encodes CASSLDRGEELFF.

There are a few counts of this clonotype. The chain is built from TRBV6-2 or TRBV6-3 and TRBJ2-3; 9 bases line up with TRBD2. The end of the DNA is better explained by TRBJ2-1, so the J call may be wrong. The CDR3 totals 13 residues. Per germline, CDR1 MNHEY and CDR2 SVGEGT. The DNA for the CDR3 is TGTGCCAGCAGTAGCGGGGGGTCTGGGGAGCAGTTCTTC. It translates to CASSSGGSGEQFF.

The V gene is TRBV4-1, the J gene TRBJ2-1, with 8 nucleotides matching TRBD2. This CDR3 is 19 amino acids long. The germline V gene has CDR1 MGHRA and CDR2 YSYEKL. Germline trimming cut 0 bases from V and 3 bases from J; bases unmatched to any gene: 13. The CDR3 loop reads CASSQELGLANPLYNEQFF. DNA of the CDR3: TGCGCCAGCAGCCAAGAGTTAGGACTAGCAAACCCTCTCTACAATGAGCAGTTCTTC.

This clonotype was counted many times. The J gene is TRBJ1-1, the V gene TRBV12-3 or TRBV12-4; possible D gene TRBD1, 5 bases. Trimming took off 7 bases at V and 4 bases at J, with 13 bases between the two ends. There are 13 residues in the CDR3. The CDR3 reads CASTAGFRTEAFF. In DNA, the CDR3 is TGTGCCAGCACTGCAGGGTTCCGCACTGAAGCTTTCTTT.

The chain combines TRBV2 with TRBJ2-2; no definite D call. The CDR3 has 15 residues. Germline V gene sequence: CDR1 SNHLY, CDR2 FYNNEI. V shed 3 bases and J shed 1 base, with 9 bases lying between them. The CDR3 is CASSDRWENTGELFF. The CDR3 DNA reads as TGTGCCAGCAGTGATAGATGGGAGAACACCGGGGAGCTGTTTTTT.